The 23 T cell receptor beta chains given below trace back to one sample, sequenced in a study of T cell responses to AZD1222 COVID-19 vaccine. Measured with immunoSEQ multiplex PCR; TCRdb has only the in-frame clones, and not every one. This table has 90,000 to 150,000 clones, 80% to 90% appearing once. This specimen was peripheral blood, taken on day 0 of AZD1222 vaccination. The receptor source for this set is an adult in good health.

This clone was recorded only once. This sequence joins TRBV6-2 or TRBV6-3 and TRBJ2-7; 8 nucleotides agree with TRBD2. CDR1 is MNHEY, CDR2 SVGEGT, per germline. V shed 2 bases and J 4 bases; nucleotides not matched to a gene: 4. The CDR3 runs 14 residues. CDR3 nucleotides: TGTGCCAGCAGTTACCGGGGGGGCTTTTACGAGCAGTACTTC. It encodes CASSYRGGFYEQYF.

The chain uses TRBV19 and TRBJ2-6; a weak D match, TRBD1 (6 bases). The germline V gene has CDR1 LNHDA and CDR2 SQIVND (reference sequence). Trimming removed 3 bases from V and 2 bases from J, with 8 bases in between. The CDR3 covers 15 residues. The CDR3 sequence: CASSIQGTGANVLTF. Here the CDR3 DNA reads TGTGCCAGTAGTATCCAGGGGACTGGGGCCAACGTCCTGACTTTC.

The chain joins TRBV7-6 to TRBJ1-1, with 9 bases that match TRBD1. This CDR3 is 15 amino acids long. Looked up from germline, CDR1 is SGHVS and CDR2 is FNYEAQ. The ends lost 5 bases at V and 3 bases at J; junction bases unmatched: 7. CDR3 sequence: CASSTRQGVDTEAFF. In nucleotides, the CDR3 is TGTGCCAGCAGCACCCGACAGGGGGTAGACACTGAAGCTTTCTTT. Complete variable domain (other parts from reference TRBV7-6 and TRBJ1-1): GAGVSQSPRYKVTKRGQDVALRCDPISGHVSLYWYRQALGQGPEFLTYFNYEAQQDKSGLPNDRFSAERPEGSISTLTIQRTEQRDSAMYRCASSTRQGVDTEAFFGQGTRLTVV.

This sequence joins TRBV2 and TRBJ2-3; D not certain. The CDR3 is 11 residues long. Germline lookup yields CDR1 SNHLY and CDR2 FYNNEI. Trimming left V 3 bases short and J 2 bases short, with 0 bases between. The CDR3 DNA reads TGTGCCAGCAGTGACACAGATACGCAGTATTTT. Its protein product is CASSDTDTQYF.

The chain employs TRBV29-1 and TRBJ1-4; D call uncertain. Trimming took off 7 bases at V and 4 bases at J, with 16 bases between the two ends. CDR3 size: 14 residues. Germline lookup yields CDR1 SQVTM and CDR2 ANQGSEA. This CDR3 reads CSARFLFGNEKLFF. The CDR3, as DNA: TGCAGCGCCCGGTTCCTCTTCGGTAATGAAAAACTGTTTTTT. The entire variable domain, with the rest obtained from reference TRBV29-1 and TRBJ1-4, is as follows: SAVISQKPSRDICQRGTSLTIQCQVDSQVTMMFWYRQQPGQSLTLIATANQGSEATYESGFVIDKFPISRPNLTFSTLTVSNMSPEDSSIYLCSARFLFGNEKLFFGSGTQLSVL.

This clone turned up a few times. V is TRBV5-4 and J is TRBJ1-6; 9 nucleotides agree with TRBD1. In germline, CDR1 is SGHNT, CDR2 YYREEE (reference sequence). J was trimmed by 8 bases and V by 3 bases; bases with no gene match: 6. The CDR3 has 15 residues. The CDR3 coding sequence is TGTGCCAGCAGCTGGAACAGGGGGCGTGATTCACCCCTCCACTTT. Encoded protein: CASSWNRGRDSPLHF.

The chain uses TRBV10-3 and TRBJ2-1; TRBD2 matches 10 bases. Germline values: CDR1 ENHRY, CDR2 SYGVKD. The CDR3 loop spans 15 amino acids. With 4 bases clipped from V and 3 bases from J, the junction kept 3 bases outside the gene matches. The CDR3 nucleotides are TGTGCCATCAGTGGGAGCGGGGGGGACTACAATGAGCAGTTCTTC. It translates to CAISGSGGDYNEQFF.

This clone was seen once. This chain uses TRBV7-2 with TRBJ1-1; D remains ambiguous. Between the trimmed V and J ends, which lost 5 bases and 4 bases, there was a span of 14 bases. The CDR3 runs to 14 residues. Germline lookup yields CDR1 SGHTA and CDR2 FQGNSA. Written as DNA, the CDR3 is TGTGCCAGCAGCCCCCTGCACGGAGGCACTGAAGCTTTCTTT. Its translation: CASSPLHGGTEAFF.

This clone has a single count. V is TRBV6-5 and J is TRBJ2-2, with TRBD2 matching 7 bases. Per germline, CDR1 MNHEY and CDR2 SVGAGI. Unmatched junction bases numbered 4, after V lost 6 bases and J lost 6 bases. This CDR3 region has 13 residues. For the CDR3, the DNA is TGTGCCAGCAGATTCGGGGGGTCCGGGGAGCTGTTTTTT. Protein: CASRFGGSGELFF.

The chain combines TRBV2 with TRBJ2-5, with D maybe TRBD1 (5 bases). The CDR3 length is 14 residues. The germline gives CDR1 SNHLY, CDR2 FYNNEI. V was clipped by 5 bases and J by 4 bases, with 14 bases between them. The CDR3 DNA reads TGTGCCAGCAGTAATGAAGCAGGGCGAGAGACCCAGTACTTC. Its protein is CASSNEAGRETQYF.

This CDR3 is CASSEEADSHSLYGYTF. CDR3 DNA: TGCGCCAGCAGTGAAGAGGCAGACTCGCACAGTCTCTATGGCTACACCTTC. The chain links TRBV10-1 to TRBJ1-2; D not certain. Germline CDR1 is WNHNN and CDR2 is SYGVQD (reference sequence). This CDR3 is built from 17 residues. Trimming pared 3 bases from V and 4 bases from J, leaving 21 bases between.

This clone was picked up a small number of times. The chain is built from TRBV7-2 and TRBJ2-7; 7 bases are a match to TRBD2. V lost 4 bases, J lost 9 bases, and 12 bases stayed unmatched. From germline, CDR1 is SGHTA and CDR2 FQGNSA. This CDR3 spans 14 amino acids. DNA for the CDR3: TGTGCCAGCAGCTCCAGCGGGGACCCCCTCCGGCAGTACTTC. The encoded protein is CASSSSGDPLRQYF.

This chain links TRBV6-1 with TRBJ1-2, with 9 bases fitting TRBD1. Germline V CDR1 and CDR2: MNHNS, SASEGT. The CDR3 runs 15 residues. Germline trimming cut 2 bases from V and 7 bases from J; bases unmatched to any gene: 8. CDR3 bases: TGTGCCAGCAGTGAAAGGAGACAGGGGGTGCTTGGCTACACCTTC. Translating gives CASSERRQGVLGYTF.

The table lists this clone with many counts. CDR3 bases: TGTGCCAGCAGCTTGCCTGGAGCGGGGGGGCGTACCGGGGAGCTGTTTTTT. It specifies CASSLPGAGGRTGELFF. The V call is TRBV5-4, the J call TRBJ2-2; TRBD2 matches at 10 bases. Germline CDR1 reads SGHNT; CDR2 reads YYREEE (reference sequence). Trimming removed 1 base from V and 5 bases from J; junction bases left unmatched: 8. There are 17 residues in the CDR3.

This chain connects TRBV6-5 to TRBJ1-5; TRBD1 matches 11 bases. CDR3 length: 16 amino acids. Germline-derived CDR1 and CDR2 are MNHEY and SVGAGI. V dropped 0 bases and J dropped 2; count of bases not matched to a gene: 0. DNA of the CDR3: TGTGCCAGCAGTTACTCGGGACAGGGGGGCAATCAGCCCCAGCATTTT. Protein sequence: CASSYSGQGGNQPQHF.

The V call is TRBV6-5, the J call TRBJ2-5, with D uncertain. Germline values: CDR1 MNHEY, CDR2 SVGAGI. Trimming cost V 4 bases and J 3 bases, with 9 bases left between them. This CDR3 is 13 amino acids long. The CDR3 here is CASSLVREETQYF. The CDR3 DNA is TGTGCCAGCAGTTTAGTGAGAGAAGAGACCCAGTACTTC.

The J gene is TRBJ2-2, the V gene TRBV7-9; TRBD1 is a possible D gene (5 bases). The CDR3 covers 14 residues. Trimming pared 1 base from V and 6 bases from J, leaving 9 bases between. From germline, CDR1 is SEHNR and CDR2 FQNEAQ (reference sequence). Here the CDR3 reads CASSLVGLAGELFF. CDR3 in DNA: TGTGCCAGCAGCTTAGTGGGGCTTGCCGGGGAGCTGTTTTTT.

The chain joins TRBV5-1 to TRBJ1-2; D not resolved. V was pared by 2 bases and J by 3 bases, with 17 bases between. Germline V CDR1 and CDR2: SGHRS, YFSETQ. The CDR3 runs 16 residues. CDR3 DNA sequence: TGCGCCAGCAGCTTCAGATTGGGATCTCCCCACTATGGCTACACCTTC. Amino acids: CASSFRLGSPHYGYTF.

The rearrangement uses TRBV19 and TRBJ2-7, with TRBD2 identical over 9 bases. Germline lookup yields CDR1 LNHDA and CDR2 SQIVND (reference sequence). Losses at the gene ends were 4 bases for V and 3 bases for J; bases not matched to a gene: 10. The CDR3 length is 16 residues. CDR3 sequence (DNA): TGTGCCAGTAGTACGGGGACTAGCTTCAGGGTCTACGAGCAGTACTTC. Amino acids: CASSTGTSFRVYEQYF.

The chain carries TRBV6-5 and TRBJ1-6; TRBD1 might be the D (5 bases). The CDR3 covers 15 residues. The V end was cut by 2 bases, the J end by 8 bases, with 13 bases between. CDR1 and CDR2 (germline): MNHEY, SVGAGI. CDR3 amino acids: CASSYTGTHDSPLHF. The CDR3 DNA follows: TGTGCCAGCAGTTACACCGGGACTCATGATTCACCCCTCCACTTT.

V is TRBV6-5 and J is TRBJ1-2, with 9 nucleotides matching TRBD1. V gave up 6 bases and J gave up 1 base; unmatched junction bases: 6. CDR1 and CDR2 (germline): MNHEY, SVGAGI. The CDR3 length is 15 residues. The CDR3 region has the DNA TGTGCCAGCAGGAAAGAGACAGGGGGTAACTATGGCTACACCTTC. Its protein is CASRKETGGNYGYTF.

The rearrangement uses TRBV2 and TRBJ1-2; TRBD1 agrees at 9 bases. Per the germline V gene, CDR1 is SNHLY and CDR2 is FYNNEI. J was trimmed by 3 bases and V by 5 bases; bases with no gene match: 7. This CDR3 contains 15 residues. The CDR3: CASSLRDRVHYGYTF. The CDR3 DNA follows: TGTGCCAGCAGTCTCCGGGACAGGGTCCACTATGGCTACACCTTC.

The chain recombines TRBV11-3 with TRBJ2-7; a weak D match, TRBD1 (6 bases). V gave up 5 bases and J gave up 2 bases, with 16 bases separating them. The CDR3 has 15 residues. Germline V gives CDR1 SGHNT, CDR2 YENEEA. For the CDR3, the DNA is TGTGCCAGCAGCGCAAACCCGGGACAAACCTACGAGCAGTACTTC. This sequence encodes CASSANPGQTYEQYF.